A single sample is the source of the 19 T cell receptor beta chains below, sequenced in a study of graft-versus-host responses after intestinal transplantation (dated by TCRdb to the early 2020s). Library preparation used the immunoSEQ multiplex PCR assay. Entries here come from immuneACCESS through TCRdb and include only in-frame sequences with V and J called. Some clones fail to appear in such tables; in the studies checked, an unresolved V gene covers under half of the shortfall, and the cause of the remainder is unknown. Within this sample are over 2,000 clones, with around 30% of them counted one time only. The top ten clonotypes cover approximately 4.7% of the sample. The time point label on this specimen signifies: cells obtained before transplantation from donor or recipient. In mixed lymphocyte reactions, approximately 200,000 CFSE-labeled pre-transplant responders were plated with approximately 200,000 irradiated violet-dye-labeled stimulators and cultured for five to seven days.

Specimen: alloreactive CD8+ T cells from a mixed lymphocyte reaction culture, collected before transplantation. The cell subset or site label corresponds to: CFSE-low proliferating T cells sorted from roughly six-day pre-transplant mixed lymphocyte reaction (GvH or HvG direction). These receptors came from a human patient who was an organ donor for intestinal transplantation.

Within the sample, this clone is large. The J gene is TRBJ1-4, the V gene TRBV7-9, with 9 nucleotides matching TRBD1. The CDR3 loop spans 13 amino acids. J was trimmed by 8 bases and V by 6 bases; bases with no gene match: 4. Looked up from germline, CDR1 is SEHNR and CDR2 is FQNEAQ (reference sequence). The CDR3 is CASSPTGGEKLFF. The DNA for the CDR3 is TGTGCCAGCAGTCCTACAGGGGGCGAAAAACTGTTTTTT.

This clone was observed a few times. The chain employs TRBV5-8 and TRBJ1-2, with a possible D match to TRBD1 (6 bases). The CDR3 contains 14 residues. Germline V lookup: CDR1 SGHTS, CDR2 YDEGEE. Trimming left V 1 base short and J 0 bases short, with 7 bases between. The CDR3 nucleotides read TGTGCCAGCAGCTTGAGGGGGTCTAACTATGGCTACACCTTC. Amino acids: CASSLRGSNYGYTF. Full variable domain (missing parts from reference TRBV5-8 and TRBJ1-2): EAGVTQSPTHLIKTRGQQATLRCSPISGHTSVYWYQQALGLGLQFLLWYDEGEERNRGNFPPRFSGRQFPNYSSELNVNALELEDSALYLCASSLRGSNYGYTFGSGTRLTVV.

The chain uses TRBV9 and TRBJ2-3; 12 positions match TRBD2. V lost 3 bases to trimming and J lost 8 bases; unmatched junction nucleotides: 10. This CDR3 is built from 16 residues. Germline V gene sequence: CDR1 SGDLS, CDR2 YYNGEE. CDR3 nucleotides: TGTGCCAGCAGCGCCTCTAGCGGGGGGGCGTCATTTACGCAGTATTTT. Protein: CASSASSGGASFTQYF.

V gene TRBV7-2 combines with J gene TRBJ2-2; 14 nucleotides line up with TRBD2. J was trimmed by 8 bases and V by 4 bases; bases with no gene match: 3. The CDR3 spans 15 residues. CDR1 is SGHTA, CDR2 FQGNSA, per germline. The CDR3 region is CASSSGTSGGGELFF. The CDR3 region has the DNA TGTGCCAGCAGCTCCGGGACTAGCGGGGGTGGGGAGCTGTTTTTT.

There are a few counts of this clone. The chain links TRBV4-3 to TRBJ1-5; TRBD1 matches 10 bases. J was trimmed by 8 bases and V by 0 bases; bases with no gene match: 7. There are 16 residues in the CDR3. Germline CDR1 is LGHNA and CDR2 is YSLEER. The CDR3 loop reads CASSQDTDRGLEPQHF. The CDR3 nucleotides read TGCGCCAGCAGCCAAGATACCGACAGGGGGCTTGAGCCCCAGCATTTT.

This clone was seen only once. The genes are TRBV7-9 and TRBJ1-2; maybe TRBD1 (5 bases). Germline lookup yields CDR1 SEHNR and CDR2 FQNEAQ (reference sequence). Trimming shortened V by 1 base and J by 4 bases, and 10 bases separated the two germline ends. The CDR3 spans 14 residues. CDR3 in amino acids: CASSLVGGGYGYTF. CDR3 nucleotides: TGTGCCAGCAGCTTAGTCGGGGGGGGCTATGGCTACACCTTC.

This clone was counted between two and nine times. The V call is TRBV29-1, the J call TRBJ2-3, with TRBD2 as a possible D gene (5 bases). In germline, CDR1 is SQVTM, CDR2 ANQGSEA. The CDR3 runs to 13 residues. CDR3 amino acids: CALLAEGPDTQYF. For the CDR3, the DNA is TGCGCGTTGTTGGCCGAGGGCCCAGATACGCAGTATTTT.

On this clone itself: A junction boundary mismatches the germline segment, possibly from a read error. The chain combines TRBV5-5 with TRBJ1-6; TRBD1 is a possible D gene (5 bases). CDR1 SGHKS and CDR2 YYEKEE come from the germline V gene (reference sequence). This CDR3 region has 14 residues. The CDR3 DNA reads TGCGCCAGCAGCCAAGACAGCAATAATTCACCCCTCCACTTT. As protein: CASSQDSNNSPLHF.

The V call is TRBV4-3, the J call TRBJ2-3, with TRBD2 identical over 7 bases. The CDR3 extends over 12 amino acids. Germline-derived CDR1 and CDR2 are LGHNA and YSLEER. Unmatched junction bases numbered 0, after V lost 4 bases and J lost 5 bases. The CDR3 is CASSPGGDTQYF. The CDR3, as DNA: TGCGCCAGCAGCCCGGGGGGAGATACGCAGTATTTT.

CDR3 loop: CASSLVLTASTGELFF. The CDR3 DNA follows: TGCGCCAGCAGCTTGGTCCTGACAGCCAGCACCGGGGAGCTGTTTTTT. This chain links TRBV5-1 with TRBJ2-2; tentative D call: TRBD1 (5 bases). Trimming removed 0 bases from V and 4 bases from J, with 13 bases in between. This CDR3 is 16 amino acids long. CDR1 and CDR2 (germline): SGHRS, YFSETQ.

The rearrangement joins TRBV27 to TRBJ1-2, with TRBD1 matching over 9 bases. Germline CDR1 MNHEY, CDR2 SMNVEV (reference sequence). The CDR3 is 14 amino acids. V trimming: 4 bases; J trimming: 3 bases; junction bases outside the gene matches: 3. CDR3 residues: CASSWTGADYGYTF. CDR3 coding DNA: TGTGCCAGCAGTTGGACAGGGGCGGACTATGGCTACACCTTC.

The J gene is TRBJ2-1, the V gene TRBV6-5, with no clear D. The CDR3 length is 14 residues. Germline CDR1 is MNHEY and CDR2 is SVGAGI. V shed 8 bases and J shed 2 bases, with 13 bases lying between them. CDR3 residues: CASSFSSAYNEQFF. CDR3 DNA sequence: TGTGCCAGCTCCTTCTCGTCCGCCTACAATGAGCAGTTCTTC.

By its share, this clone is medium-sized. V gene TRBV7-9 combines with J gene TRBJ2-1; D is perhaps TRBD2 (6 bases). Germline V gives CDR1 SEHNR, CDR2 FQNEAQ (reference sequence). V lost 6 bases and J 13 bases, leaving 16 bases between the germline ends. The CDR3 loop spans 12 amino acids. CDR3 in DNA: TGTGCCAGCAGTACACAAAGGGAGGTCCAGTTCTTC. It yields the protein CASSTQREVQFF.

The chain links TRBV6-5 to TRBJ1-2, with a weak D call TRBD1 (6 bases). Looked up from germline, CDR1 is MNHEY and CDR2 is SVGAGI. V gave up 0 bases and J gave up 4 bases, with 12 bases separating them. This CDR3 is built from 15 residues. CDR3 in amino acids: CASSYSVGGVYGYTF. CDR3 bases: TGTGCCAGCAGTTACTCGGTAGGGGGGGTCTATGGCTACACCTTC.

This clone has a handful of counts. This chain uses TRBV6-5 with TRBJ1-6, with TRBD1 as a possible D gene (6 bases). This CDR3 is 14 amino acids long. Germline CDR1 reads MNHEY; CDR2 reads SVGAGI. The V end lost 2 bases, the J end lost 8 bases, and 10 bases lay between the germline ends. The CDR3 DNA follows: TGTGCCAGCAGTTACCACGGACAGTATTCACCCCTCCACTTT. Translation gives CASSYHGQYSPLHF.

This clone has a single count. The chain uses TRBV15 and TRBJ2-3, with D perhaps TRBD2 (7 bases). The CDR3 consists of 16 residues. Germline loops: CDR1 LNHNV, CDR2 YYDKDF (reference sequence). Trimming took 0 bases from V and 2 from J, leaving 12 bases between them. The chain's CDR3 is CATSRDRGGTTDTQYF. The CDR3 bases are TGTGCCACCAGCAGAGATAGGGGGGGGACCACAGATACGCAGTATTTT.

This clone has more than one count but fewer than ten. The V and J genes are TRBV7-6 and TRBJ2-5, with D possibly matching TRBD2 (6 bases). Germline CDR1 is SGHVS and CDR2 is FNYEAQ. The CDR3 spans 14 residues. Between the trimmed V and J ends, which lost 1 base and 2 bases, there was a span of 8 bases. The CDR3 DNA reads TGTGCCAGCAGCTTAGAGGCGGGGCAAGAGACCCAGTACTTC. Its translation: CASSLEAGQETQYF.

The chain recombines TRBV4-3 with TRBJ2-7; D uncertain. In germline, CDR1 is LGHNA, CDR2 YSLEER. V was cut by 1 base and J by 4 bases, with 11 bases left in between. This CDR3 has 14 residues. The CDR3 sequence: CASSQVESGYEQYF. CDR3 sequence (DNA): TGCGCCAGCAGCCAAGTCGAATCCGGTTACGAGCAGTACTTC.

Sample share makes this clone large. This chain connects TRBV29-1 to TRBJ1-1; 7 nucleotides match TRBD1. Germline CDR1 reads SQVTM; CDR2 reads ANQGSEA. The V gene end was trimmed by 8 bases and the J gene end by 6 bases; junction bases not matched to a gene: 9. CDR3 length: 12 amino acids. The CDR3 here is CSSRQGLAEAFF. As DNA, the CDR3 is TGCAGCTCCAGACAGGGACTCGCTGAAGCTTTCTTT.